This paragraph reports one T cell receptor (beta chain). The antigen remains undetermined. TCR beta VDJ and CDR3 profiles were obtained from a genomic DNA template. TCRdb ran MiXCR on the reads and lists one entry per CDR3 protein. Altogether fewer than 70,000 distinct CDR3 sequences are present, under 65% being singletons, with the ten largest covering roughly 8.7%. This specimen belongs to a study of CD8+CD57+ T cells in acquired aplastic anemia. Turning to the study itself: The study obtained an average of roughly 3 ug of DNA from sorted CD4+ and CD8+ cells.

Regarding the study as a whole: Patients and controls shared 25 to 30 CD8+ CDR3 sequences, which appeared highly expressed in patients and within their immunodominant clones.

The sequence derives from a human donor in good health, serving as a control. The specimen sequenced was sorted CD4+, CD8+, or CD8+CD57+ T cells (not recorded which) from PBMCs.

The DNA of the CDR3 is TGCGCCAGCAGCCCACAGGCCAATATGAACACTGAAGCTTTCTTT. Protein sequence: CASSPQANMNTEAFF. The chain couples TRBV4-1 to TRBJ1-1, with D possibly matching TRBD1 (5 bases). From germline, CDR1 is MGHRA and CDR2 YSYEKL. V was cut by 4 bases and J by 0 bases, with 12 bases left in between. CDR3 size: 15 residues.